One sample yielded the 27 T cell receptor beta chains listed below, sequenced in a study of blood T cell repertoires in COVID-19. Method: immunoSEQ multiplex PCR; TCRdb's copy keeps in-frame clones and lacks some. The data hold some 290,000 clones, with about 90% observed a single time. Sequenced sample: peripheral blood. These receptors were collected from a woman younger than 45 with COVID-19, enrolled during active disease.

The rearrangement joins TRBV30 to TRBJ1-6; D might be TRBD1 (6 bases). CDR1 and CDR2 from the germline V gene are GTSNPN and SVGIG (reference sequence). V lost 1 base and J lost 6, with 13 bases in between. The CDR3 runs 15 residues. This chain's CDR3 is CAWSGVLGGNSPLHF. CDR3 DNA sequence: TGTGCCTGGAGTGGGGTGTTAGGGGGTAATTCACCCCTCCACTTT.

V and J are TRBV7-9 and TRBJ2-2, with a possible D match to TRBD2 (5 bases). V dropped 5 bases and J dropped 3 bases, with 16 bases sitting between them. The CDR3 sequence is 16 residues long. The germline gives CDR1 SEHNR, CDR2 FQNEAQ (reference sequence). The CDR3 nucleotides are TGTGCCAGCAGCCGTACACCGGGGAGCGACACCGGGGAGCTGTTTTTT. This codes for CASSRTPGSDTGELFF.

This rearrangement joins TRBV27 to TRBJ1-5; D is unclear. Germline CDR1 and CDR2: MNHEY and SMNVEV (reference sequence). Between the trimmed V and J ends, which lost 3 bases and 1 base, there was a span of 4 bases. CDR3 size: 13 residues. The chain's CDR3 is CASSLGSNQPQHF. The DNA of the CDR3 is TGTGCCAGCAGTTTGGGCAGCAATCAGCCCCAGCATTTT.

CDR3 sequence: CASHLWGAEGYGYTF. CDR3 coding DNA: TGTGCCAGTCACCTTTGGGGAGCGGAGGGCTATGGCTACACCTTC. The chain has TRBV5-8 and TRBJ1-2, with D unclear. Germline lookup yields CDR1 SGHTS and CDR2 YDEGEE. V lost 8 bases to trimming and J lost 4 bases, with 21 bases between them. The CDR3 loop spans 15 amino acids.

This chain joins TRBV7-9 and TRBJ1-2, with D possibly being TRBD1 (6 bases). CDR1 SEHNR and CDR2 FQNEAQ come from the germline V gene (reference sequence). With 4 bases removed from V and 2 bases from J, the gap between germline ends came to 14 bases. There are 15 residues in the CDR3. In DNA, the CDR3 is TGTGCCAGCAGCTCAGGGACACTCATAAACTATGGCTACACCTTC. As protein: CASSSGTLINYGYTF.

This chain uses TRBV14 with TRBJ2-7, with TRBD1 identical over 12 bases. The germline V gene encodes CDR1 SGHDN and CDR2 FVKESK. This CDR3 region has 16 residues. V lost 2 bases to trimming and J lost 0 bases; unmatched junction nucleotides: 2. The CDR3 bases are TGTGCCAGCAGCCAAAAGGGACAGGGGGCCTCCTACGAGCAGTACTTC. As protein: CASSQKGQGASYEQYF. Complete variable domain (other parts from reference TRBV14 and TRBJ2-7): EAGVTQFPSHSVIEKGQTVTLRCDPISGHDNLYWYRRVMGKEIKFLLHFVKESKQDESGMPNNRFLAERTGGTYSTLKVQPAELEDSGVYFCASSQKGQGASYEQYFGPGTRLTVT.

V and J are TRBV10-2 and TRBJ1-2, with D perhaps TRBD1 (6 bases). The CDR3 is made up of 17 amino acids. Germline V gene sequence: CDR1 WSHSY, CDR2 SAAADI. Trimming left V 1 base short and J 0 bases short, with 15 bases between. The CDR3 DNA is TGCGCCAGCAGTGAGTGGGGGCTAACGACAGCTAACTATGGCTACACCTTC. Translated: CASSEWGLTTANYGYTF.

The chain links TRBV19 to TRBJ1-1; TRBD1 is a possible D gene (6 bases). The germline V gene has CDR1 LNHDA and CDR2 SQIVND (reference sequence). This CDR3 comprises 15 residues. Trimming took off 7 bases at V and 3 bases at J, with 18 bases between the two ends. CDR3 DNA: TGTGCCAGTACCACCCTACAGGGTTGGGACACTGAAGCTTTCTTT. Protein sequence: CASTTLQGWDTEAFF.

The V and J genes are TRBV19 and TRBJ1-1; 8 bases align to TRBD1. The junction had 5 bases not matched to a gene; V was cut back by 5 bases and J by 3 bases. CDR3 size: 14 residues. Germline V gene sequence: CDR1 LNHDA, CDR2 SQIVND (reference sequence). The CDR3 DNA follows: TGTGCCAGTAGTGAGACAGGGGAGGACACTGAAGCTTTCTTT. This codes for CASSETGEDTEAFF.

The V and J genes are TRBV30 and TRBJ1-1; no firm D call. Trimming removed 1 base at V and 5 bases at J, with 14 bases between. This CDR3 spans 14 amino acids. In germline, CDR1 is GTSNPN, CDR2 SVGIG (reference sequence). CDR3 in amino acids: CAWSGPPRGTEAFF. DNA of the CDR3: TGTGCCTGGAGTGGGCCTCCCCGGGGAACTGAAGCTTTCTTT.

In the case of this clone: Additional DNA sequences in this sample encode the identical CDR3. V and J are TRBV4-1 and TRBJ2-7, with TRBD2 matching 8 bases. V shed 1 base, J shed 2 bases, and the junction held 4 bases outside the gene matches. Looked up from germline, CDR1 is MGHRA and CDR2 is YSYEKL. CDR3 size: 15 residues. CDR3: CASSQGAGGTYEQYF. The CDR3, as DNA: TGCGCCAGCAGCCAAGGGGCGGGAGGAACCTACGAGCAGTACTTC.

The chain employs TRBV28 and TRBJ1-5; TRBD1 agrees at 10 bases. V gave up 5 bases and J gave up 0 bases; unmatched junction bases: 7. The germline V gene encodes CDR1 MDHEN and CDR2 SYDVKM. The CDR3 length is 17 residues. The CDR3 loop is CASSPPGQGLSNQPQHF. The CDR3 DNA sequence: TGTGCCAGCAGTCCTCCGGGACAGGGGCTTAGCAATCAGCCCCAGCATTTT.

The chain employs TRBV9 and TRBJ2-3, with a weak D call TRBD1 (5 bases). The CDR3 runs 15 residues. CDR1 is SGDLS, CDR2 YYNGEE, per germline. The V end lost 4 bases, the J end lost 0 bases, and 12 bases lay between the germline ends. As DNA, the CDR3 is TGTGCCAGCAGCATCGACAGTACTAGCACAGATACGCAGTATTTT. Translation: CASSIDSTSTDTQYF.

The chain recombines TRBV5-1 with TRBJ2-7; 9 bases match TRBD1. The germline V gene encodes CDR1 SGHRS and CDR2 YFSETQ. The J segment lost 5 bases and the V segment lost 0 bases, leaving 3 bases of the junction unmatched. The CDR3 contains 14 residues. CDR3 region: CASSLGQGEDEQYF. The CDR3 DNA reads TGCGCCAGCAGCTTGGGACAGGGGGAGGACGAGCAGTACTTC.

J is TRBJ1-1 and V is TRBV5-4; 9 nucleotides line up with TRBD1. Germline CDR1 and CDR2: SGHNT and YYREEE (reference sequence). The CDR3 covers 16 residues. Trimming at V came to 5 bases and at J to 0 bases, leaving 8 bases not matched to a gene. The CDR3 sequence: CASRPGTGSLNTEAFF. CDR3 DNA: TGTGCCAGCAGACCCGGGACAGGGTCCCTGAACACTGAAGCTTTCTTT.

The V call is TRBV3-1 (or the pseudogene TRBV3-2), the J call TRBJ1-3; D ambiguous. Germline assignment: CDR1 LGHDT and CDR2 YNNKEL (reference sequence). CDR3 size: 14 residues. V lost 2 bases and J 1 base, leaving 6 bases between the germline ends. The CDR3 sequence: CASSQSGSGNTIYF. As DNA, the CDR3 is TGTGCCAGCAGCCAATCAGGATCTGGAAACACCATATATTTT.

CDR3 in amino acids: CAWSGRVANEKLFF. The CDR3 nucleotides read TGTGCCTGGAGTGGCAGGGTCGCTAATGAAAAACTGTTTTTT. This chain connects TRBV30 to TRBJ1-4, with a tentative D call TRBD1 (5 bases). Germline CDR1 reads GTSNPN; CDR2 reads SVGIG (reference sequence). V was trimmed by 1 base and J by 3 bases, leaving 9 bases between them. This CDR3 is 14 amino acids long.

The chain links TRBV5-1 to TRBJ1-2; 7 bases fit TRBD1. The CDR3 is 15 residues long. Germline-derived CDR1 and CDR2 are SGHRS and YFSETQ. Trimming at V came to 1 base and at J to 2 bases, leaving 5 bases not matched to a gene. The CDR3 DNA follows: TGCGCCAGCAGCTTGTTTGGGACAGACAACTATGGCTACACCTTC. It codes for CASSLFGTDNYGYTF. Based on the CDR3 plus reference TRBV5-1 and TRBJ1-2, the full variable domain is KAGVTQTPRYLIKTRGQQVTLSCSPISGHRSVSWYQQTPGQGLQFLFEYFSETQRNKGNFPGRFSGRQFSNSRSEMNVSTLELGDSALYLCASSLFGTDNYGYTFGSGTRLTVV.

V usage is TRBV18 and J usage is TRBJ2-3; 12 nucleotides match TRBD1. The CDR3 totals 15 residues. V lost 3 bases, J lost 5 bases, and 3 bases stayed unmatched. In germline, CDR1 is KGHSH, CDR2 LQKENI. DNA of the CDR3: TGTGCCAGCTCACCTGGGACAGGGGGCGTAGATACGCAGTATTTT. As protein: CASSPGTGGVDTQYF.

The chain has TRBV5-4 and TRBJ2-5; 7 bases line up with TRBD2. Germline trimming cut 4 bases from V and 2 bases from J; bases unmatched to any gene: 2. CDR1 and CDR2 from the germline V gene are SGHNT and YYREEE (reference sequence). The CDR3 has 13 residues. This chain's CDR3 is CASSPSGQETQYF. CDR3 DNA sequence: TGTGCCAGCAGCCCTAGCGGACAAGAGACCCAGTACTTC.

This chain joins TRBV30 and TRBJ1-1; D possibly corresponds to TRBD1 (5 bases). The V gene's germline CDR1 is GTSNPN and CDR2 SVGIG (reference sequence). There are 12 residues in the CDR3. Trimming cost V 7 bases and J 4 bases, with 13 bases left between them. In nucleotides, the CDR3 is TGTGCCTCAGTCGGGAGGGGCACTGAAGCTTTCTTT. Translation: CASVGRGTEAFF.

A remark on this clone: Other DNA sequences in this specimen translate into the identical CDR3. The chain has TRBV11-2 and TRBJ1-4, with D possibly matching TRBD1 (6 bases). Germline CDR1 SGHAT, CDR2 FQNNGV. The CDR3 sequence is 14 residues long. V was shortened by 3 bases and J by 6 bases, with 11 bases between the two germline ends. This CDR3 reads CASSLGTGYEKLFF. As DNA, the CDR3 is TGTGCCAGCAGCTTGGGTACAGGGTATGAAAAACTGTTTTTT.

V gene TRBV6-5 combines with J gene TRBJ1-2, with 9 bases fitting TRBD1. CDR1 and CDR2 (germline): MNHEY, SVGAGI. The CDR3 is 14 amino acids. V lost 0 bases, J lost 8 bases, and 4 bases stayed unmatched. The CDR3 region has the DNA TGTGCCAGCAGTTACTCACAGGGGGCTTGGGGCTACACCTTC. Translated: CASSYSQGAWGYTF.

The V and J genes are TRBV7-9 and TRBJ2-4; weak D call: TRBD1 (5 bases). Trimming cost V 1 base and J 5 bases, with 6 bases left between them. Per the germline V gene, CDR1 is SEHNR and CDR2 is FQNEAQ (reference sequence). CDR3 length: 13 residues. The CDR3, as DNA: TGTGCCAGCAGCTTAGTCAGGGAAAACATTCAGTACTTC. Its translation: CASSLVRENIQYF.

The chain couples TRBV5-6 to TRBJ2-7, with 8 positions matching TRBD2. This CDR3 is 14 amino acids long. Unmatched junction bases numbered 6, after V lost 4 bases and J lost 3 bases. CDR1 and CDR2 (germline): SGHDT, YYEEEE. This CDR3 is CASSHSGNFYEQYF. The CDR3 DNA follows: TGTGCCAGCAGCCATAGCGGGAACTTCTACGAGCAGTACTTC.

This clone showed up just once. The rearrangement links TRBV7-2 to TRBJ1-2; 9 bases are shared with TRBD1. CDR3 length: 15 amino acids. Germline values: CDR1 SGHTA, CDR2 FQGNSA. Trimming at V came to 2 bases and at J to 4 bases, leaving 5 bases not matched to a gene. CDR3 coding DNA: TGTGCCAGCAGCTTATTACAGGGGGCAATCTATGGCTACACCTTC. This gives the protein CASSLLQGAIYGYTF.

This chain joins TRBV29-1 and TRBJ2-1; D is perhaps TRBD2 (5 bases). The CDR3 extends over 13 amino acids. V was clipped by 2 bases and J by 6 bases, with 11 bases between them. CDR1 is SQVTM and CDR2 is ANQGSEA in the germline V gene. The CDR3 DNA is TGCAGCGTTGAAAGGCTAGCTTCCAATGAGCAGTTCTTC. Amino acid sequence: CSVERLASNEQFF.